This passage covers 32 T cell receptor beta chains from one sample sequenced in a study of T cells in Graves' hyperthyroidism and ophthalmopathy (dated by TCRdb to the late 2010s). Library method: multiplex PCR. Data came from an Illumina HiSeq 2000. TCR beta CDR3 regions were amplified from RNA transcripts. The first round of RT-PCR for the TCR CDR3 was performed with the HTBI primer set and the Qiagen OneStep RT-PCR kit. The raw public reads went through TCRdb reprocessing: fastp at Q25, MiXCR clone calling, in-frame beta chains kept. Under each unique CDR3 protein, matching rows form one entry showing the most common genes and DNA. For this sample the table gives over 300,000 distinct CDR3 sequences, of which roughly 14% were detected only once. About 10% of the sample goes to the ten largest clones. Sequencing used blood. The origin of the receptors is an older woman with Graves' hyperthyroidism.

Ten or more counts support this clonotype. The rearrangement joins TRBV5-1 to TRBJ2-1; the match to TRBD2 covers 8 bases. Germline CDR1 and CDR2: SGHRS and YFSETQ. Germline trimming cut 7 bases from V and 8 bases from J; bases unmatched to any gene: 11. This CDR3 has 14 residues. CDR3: CASSSGGTGDEQFF. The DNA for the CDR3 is TGCGCCAGCTCCAGCGGGGGCACGGGGGATGAGCAGTTCTTC.

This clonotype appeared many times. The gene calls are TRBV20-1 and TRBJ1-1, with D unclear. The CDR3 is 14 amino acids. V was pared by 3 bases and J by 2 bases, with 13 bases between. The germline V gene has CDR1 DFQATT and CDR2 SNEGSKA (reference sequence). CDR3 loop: CSASAFTLNTEAFF. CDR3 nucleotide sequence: TGCAGTGCTAGTGCCTTTACCCTAAACACTGAAGCTTTCTTT.

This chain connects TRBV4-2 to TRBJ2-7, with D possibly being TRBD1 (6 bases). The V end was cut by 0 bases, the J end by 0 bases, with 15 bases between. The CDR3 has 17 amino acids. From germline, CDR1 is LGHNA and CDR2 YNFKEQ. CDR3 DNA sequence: TGTGCCAGCAGCCAAGATTTAGGAGCGGACAGCTCCTACGAGCAGTACTTC. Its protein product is CASSQDLGADSSYEQYF.

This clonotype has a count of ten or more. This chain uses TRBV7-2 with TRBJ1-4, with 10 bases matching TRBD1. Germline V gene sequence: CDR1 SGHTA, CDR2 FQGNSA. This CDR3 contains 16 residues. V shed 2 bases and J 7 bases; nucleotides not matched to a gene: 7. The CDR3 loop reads CASSLSWTGGREKLFF. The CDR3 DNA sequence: TGTGCCAGCAGCTTATCCTGGACAGGGGGTCGTGAAAAACTGTTTTTT.

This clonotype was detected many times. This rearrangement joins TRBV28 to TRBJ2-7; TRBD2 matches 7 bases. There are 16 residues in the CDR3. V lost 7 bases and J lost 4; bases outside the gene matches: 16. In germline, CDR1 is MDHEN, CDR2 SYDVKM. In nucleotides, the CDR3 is TGTGCCAGCAATCCAACCCCAGCGGGAAGGTCTTACGAGCAGTACTTC. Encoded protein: CASNPTPAGRSYEQYF.

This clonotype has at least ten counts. CDR3 in DNA: TGTGCCAGCAGCTCCCTCACAGATACGCAGTATTTT. Residues: CASSSLTDTQYF. The chain is built from TRBV11-2 and TRBJ2-3; D uncertain. This CDR3 is 12 amino acids long. CDR1 SGHAT and CDR2 FQNNGV come from the germline V gene. V gave up 4 bases and J gave up 2 bases, with 4 bases separating them. Full variable domain (outside the CDR3, taken from reference TRBV11-2 and TRBJ2-3): EAGVAQSPRYKIIEKRQSVAFWCNPISGHATLYWYQQILGQGPKLLIQFQNNGVVDDSQLPKDRFSAERLKGVDSTLKIQPAKLEDSAVYLCASSSLTDTQYFGPGTRLTVL.

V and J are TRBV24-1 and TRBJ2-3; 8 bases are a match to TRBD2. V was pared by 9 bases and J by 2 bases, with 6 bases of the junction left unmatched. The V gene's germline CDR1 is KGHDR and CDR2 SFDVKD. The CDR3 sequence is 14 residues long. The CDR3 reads CATAQREFTDTQYF. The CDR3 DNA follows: TGTGCCACCGCCCAGCGGGAGTTCACAGATACGCAGTATTTT.

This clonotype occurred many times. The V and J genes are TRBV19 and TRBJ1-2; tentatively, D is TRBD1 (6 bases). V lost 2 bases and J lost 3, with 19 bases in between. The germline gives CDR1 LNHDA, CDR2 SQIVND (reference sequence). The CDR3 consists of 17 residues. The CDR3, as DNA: TGTGCCAGTAGTATACAGGGGAACAGGGCGGGTGACTATGGCTACACCTTC. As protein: CASSIQGNRAGDYGYTF.

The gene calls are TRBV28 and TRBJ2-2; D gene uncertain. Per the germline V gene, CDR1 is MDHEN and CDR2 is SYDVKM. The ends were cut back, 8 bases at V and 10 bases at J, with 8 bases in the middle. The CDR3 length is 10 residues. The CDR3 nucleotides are TGTGCCAGCGGAAGAGCGGAGCTGTTTTTT. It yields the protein CASGRAELFF.

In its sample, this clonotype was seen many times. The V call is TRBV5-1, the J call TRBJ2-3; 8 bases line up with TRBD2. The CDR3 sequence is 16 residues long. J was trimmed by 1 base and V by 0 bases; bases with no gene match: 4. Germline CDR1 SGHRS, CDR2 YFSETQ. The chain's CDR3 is CASSLEAGGGTDTQYF. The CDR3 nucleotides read TGCGCCAGCAGCTTGGAGGCGGGAGGAGGCACAGATACGCAGTATTTT. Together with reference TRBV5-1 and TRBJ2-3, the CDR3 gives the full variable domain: KAGVTQTPRYLIKTRGQQVTLSCSPISGHRSVSWYQQTPGQGLQFLFEYFSETQRNKGNFPGRFSGRQFSNSRSEMNVSTLELGDSALYLCASSLEAGGGTDTQYFGPGTRLTVL.

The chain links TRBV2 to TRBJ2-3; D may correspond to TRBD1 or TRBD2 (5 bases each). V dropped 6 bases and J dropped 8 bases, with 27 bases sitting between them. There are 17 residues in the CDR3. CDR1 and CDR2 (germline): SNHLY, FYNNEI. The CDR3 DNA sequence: TGTGCCAGCAGCCGGGGTCCAGGGCAGCCTCCAATGGGTACGCAGTATTTT. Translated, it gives CASSRGPGQPPMGTQYF.

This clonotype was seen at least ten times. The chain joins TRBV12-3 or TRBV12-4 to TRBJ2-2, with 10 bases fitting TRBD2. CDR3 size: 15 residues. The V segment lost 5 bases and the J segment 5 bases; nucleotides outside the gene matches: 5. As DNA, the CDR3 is TGTGCCAGCAGTCCCGGGACTAGCGTTACCGGGGAGCTGTTTTTT. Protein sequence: CASSPGTSVTGELFF.

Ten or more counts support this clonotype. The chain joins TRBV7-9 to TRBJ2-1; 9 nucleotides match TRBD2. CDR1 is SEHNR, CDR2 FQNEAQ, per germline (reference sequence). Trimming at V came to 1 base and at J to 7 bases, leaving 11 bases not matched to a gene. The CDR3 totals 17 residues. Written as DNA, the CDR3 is TGTGCCAGCAGCTTAGAACTTGGAGCGGGAGGTAGAAATGAGCAGTTCTTC. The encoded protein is CASSLELGAGGRNEQFF.

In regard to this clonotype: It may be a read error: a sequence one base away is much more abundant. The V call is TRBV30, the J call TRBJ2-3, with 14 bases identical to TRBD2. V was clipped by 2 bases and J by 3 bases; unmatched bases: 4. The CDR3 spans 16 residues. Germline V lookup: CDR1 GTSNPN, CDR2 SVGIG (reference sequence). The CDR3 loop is CAWSPRLAGGTDTQYF. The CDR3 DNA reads TGTGCCTGGAGTCCTCGACTAGCGGGAGGGACAGATACGCAGTATTTT.

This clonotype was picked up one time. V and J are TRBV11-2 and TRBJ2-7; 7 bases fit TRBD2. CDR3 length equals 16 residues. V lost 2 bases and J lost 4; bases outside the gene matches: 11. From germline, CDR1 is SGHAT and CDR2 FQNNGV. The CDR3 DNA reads TGTGCCAGCAGCTTACTGAGCCTAGCGGAGCTTTACGAGCAGTACTTC. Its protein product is CASSLLSLAELYEQYF.

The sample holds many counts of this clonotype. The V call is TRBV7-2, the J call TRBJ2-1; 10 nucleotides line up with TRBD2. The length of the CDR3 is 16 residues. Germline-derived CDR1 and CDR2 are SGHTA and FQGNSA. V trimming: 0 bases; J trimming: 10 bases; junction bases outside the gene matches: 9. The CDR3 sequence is CASSLAALAGVGEQFF. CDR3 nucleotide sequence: TGTGCCAGCAGCTTAGCAGCCCTAGCGGGAGTTGGGGAGCAGTTCTTC.

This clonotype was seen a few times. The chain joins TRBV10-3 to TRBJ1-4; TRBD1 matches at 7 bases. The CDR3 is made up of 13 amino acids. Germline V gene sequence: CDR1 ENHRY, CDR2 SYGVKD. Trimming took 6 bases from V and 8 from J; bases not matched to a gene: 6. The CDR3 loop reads CAISTDRDEKLFF. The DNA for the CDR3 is TGTGCCATCAGCACAGACAGGGACGAAAAACTGTTTTTT.

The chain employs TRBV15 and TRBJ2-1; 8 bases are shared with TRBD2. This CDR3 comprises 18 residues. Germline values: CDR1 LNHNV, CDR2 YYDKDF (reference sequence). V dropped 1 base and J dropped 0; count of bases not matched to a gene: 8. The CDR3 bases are TGTGCCACCAGCAGAGGACTTTCCAGCGGGAGCTCCTACAATGAGCAGTTCTTC. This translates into CATSRGLSSGSSYNEQFF.

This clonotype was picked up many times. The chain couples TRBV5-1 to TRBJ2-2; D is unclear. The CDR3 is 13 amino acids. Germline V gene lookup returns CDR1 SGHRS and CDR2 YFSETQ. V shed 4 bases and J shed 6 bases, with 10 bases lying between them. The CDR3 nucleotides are TGCGCCAGCAGCAAGGGAAGCGCCGGGGAGCTGTTTTTT. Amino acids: CASSKGSAGELFF.

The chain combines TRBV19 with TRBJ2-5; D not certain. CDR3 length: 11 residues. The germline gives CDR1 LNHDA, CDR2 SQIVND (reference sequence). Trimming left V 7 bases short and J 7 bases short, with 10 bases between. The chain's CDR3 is CASTPHRTQYF. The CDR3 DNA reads TGTGCCAGTACCCCCCACCGGACCCAGTACTTC.

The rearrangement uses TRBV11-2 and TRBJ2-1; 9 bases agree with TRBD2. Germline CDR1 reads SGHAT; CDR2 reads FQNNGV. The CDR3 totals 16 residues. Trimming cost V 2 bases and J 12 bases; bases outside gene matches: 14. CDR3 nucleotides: TGTGCCAGCAGCTTAAAGGGCGGGAGGGGTAGTTCTGGGCAGTTCTTC. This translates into CASSLKGGRGSSGQFF.

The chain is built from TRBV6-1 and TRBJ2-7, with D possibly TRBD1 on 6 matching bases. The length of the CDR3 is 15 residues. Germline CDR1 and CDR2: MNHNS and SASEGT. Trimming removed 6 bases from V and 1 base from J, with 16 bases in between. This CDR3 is CASRPYGGGSYEQYF. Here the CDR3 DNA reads TGTGCCAGCAGACCCTATGGGGGCGGGTCCTACGAGCAGTACTTC.

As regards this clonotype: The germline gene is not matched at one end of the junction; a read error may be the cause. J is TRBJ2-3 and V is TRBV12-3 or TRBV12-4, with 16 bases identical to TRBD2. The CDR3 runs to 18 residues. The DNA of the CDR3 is TGTGCCAGCAGTCCGGGGACTAGCGGGAGGGCCGGGGGAGATACGCGGTATTTT. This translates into CASSPGTSGRAGGDTRYF.

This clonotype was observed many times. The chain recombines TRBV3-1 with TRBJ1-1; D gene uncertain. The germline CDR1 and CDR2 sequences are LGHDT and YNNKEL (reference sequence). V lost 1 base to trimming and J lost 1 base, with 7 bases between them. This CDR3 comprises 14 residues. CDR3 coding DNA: TGTGCCAGCAGCCAAGTTATAGGGAACACTGAAGCTTTCTTT. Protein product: CASSQVIGNTEAFF.

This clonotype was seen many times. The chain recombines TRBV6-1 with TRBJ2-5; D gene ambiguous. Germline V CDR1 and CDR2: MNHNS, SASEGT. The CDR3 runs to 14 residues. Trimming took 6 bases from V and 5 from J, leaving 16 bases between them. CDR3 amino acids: CASREKGWSETQYF. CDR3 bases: TGTGCCAGCAGGGAGAAAGGGTGGTCGGAGACCCAGTACTTC.

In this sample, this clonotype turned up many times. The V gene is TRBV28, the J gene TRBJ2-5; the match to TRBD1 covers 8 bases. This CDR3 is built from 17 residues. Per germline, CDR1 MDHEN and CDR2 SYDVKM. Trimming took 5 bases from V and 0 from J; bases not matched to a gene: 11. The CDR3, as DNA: TGTGCCAGCAGTCATTTTAGGACAGGGACGTACCAAGAGACCCAGTACTTC. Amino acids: CASSHFRTGTYQETQYF.

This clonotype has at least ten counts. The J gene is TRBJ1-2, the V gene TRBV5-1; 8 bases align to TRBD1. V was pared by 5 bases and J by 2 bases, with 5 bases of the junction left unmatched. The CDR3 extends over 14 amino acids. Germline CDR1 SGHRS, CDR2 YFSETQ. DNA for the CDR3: TGCGCCAGCAGAGAGACAGGGGAGAACTATGGCTACACCTTC. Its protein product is CASRETGENYGYTF.

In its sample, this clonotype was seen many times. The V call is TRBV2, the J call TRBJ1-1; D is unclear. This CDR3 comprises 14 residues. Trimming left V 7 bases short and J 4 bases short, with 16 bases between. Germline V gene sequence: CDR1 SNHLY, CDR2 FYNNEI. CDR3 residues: CASTPALAGTEAFF. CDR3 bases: TGTGCCAGCACCCCGGCCCTAGCGGGCACTGAAGCTTTCTTT. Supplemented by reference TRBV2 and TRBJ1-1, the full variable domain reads EPEVTQTPSHQVTQMGQEVILRCVPISNHLYFYWYRQILGQKVEFLVSFYNNEISEKSEIFDDQFSVERPDGSNFTLKIRSTKLEDSAMYFCASTPALAGTEAFFGQGTRLTVV.

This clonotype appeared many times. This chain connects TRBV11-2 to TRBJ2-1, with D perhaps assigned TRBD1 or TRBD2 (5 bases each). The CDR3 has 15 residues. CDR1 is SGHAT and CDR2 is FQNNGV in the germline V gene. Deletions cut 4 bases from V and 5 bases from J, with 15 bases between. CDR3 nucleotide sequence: TGTGCCAGCAGCTATGGGGGTGGAGCGGACAATGAGCAGTTCTTC. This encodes CASSYGGGADNEQFF.

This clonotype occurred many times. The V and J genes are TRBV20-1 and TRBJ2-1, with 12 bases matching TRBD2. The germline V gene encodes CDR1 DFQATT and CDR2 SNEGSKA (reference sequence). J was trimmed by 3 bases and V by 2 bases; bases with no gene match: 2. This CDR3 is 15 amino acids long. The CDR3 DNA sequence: TGCAGTGCTAGATGGACTAGCGGGAACTACAATGAGCAGTTCTTC. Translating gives CSARWTSGNYNEQFF.

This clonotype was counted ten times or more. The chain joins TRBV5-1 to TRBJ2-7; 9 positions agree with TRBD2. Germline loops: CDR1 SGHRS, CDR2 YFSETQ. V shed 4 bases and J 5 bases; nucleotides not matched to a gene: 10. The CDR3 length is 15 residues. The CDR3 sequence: CASSPSGAAANEQYF. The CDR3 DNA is TGCGCCAGCAGCCCTAGCGGGGCGGCGGCCAACGAGCAGTACTTC.

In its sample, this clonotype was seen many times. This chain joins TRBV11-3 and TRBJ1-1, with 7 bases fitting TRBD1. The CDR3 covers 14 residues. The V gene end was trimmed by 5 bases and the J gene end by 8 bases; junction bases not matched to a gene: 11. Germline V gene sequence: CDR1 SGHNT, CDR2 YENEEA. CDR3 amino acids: CASSPGQAAQEAFF. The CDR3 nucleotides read TGTGCCAGCAGCCCTGGACAGGCAGCTCAGGAAGCTTTCTTT.